These 11 T cell receptor beta chains originate from one sample sequenced in a study of cytomegalovirus exposure and HLA in healthy donors. Produced via immunoSEQ multiplex PCR; TCRdb's table is partial and in-frame only. The table has about 110,000 clones, about nine tenths seen once. Input material: PBMCs. The source is a woman between 18 and 29 years old in good health and CMV-seronegative.

The chain uses TRBV9 and TRBJ2-3, with TRBD2 as a possible D gene (5 bases). V dropped 0 bases and J dropped 1 base, with 9 bases sitting between them. This CDR3 spans 15 amino acids. Germline V gives CDR1 SGDLS, CDR2 YYNGEE. The CDR3 bases are TGTGCCAGCAGCGTAGGGGGAGCCCGCACAGATACGCAGTATTTT. Protein product: CASSVGGARTDTQYF.

This rearrangement joins TRBV11-2 to TRBJ2-7; the D gene is possibly TRBD1 (5 bases). The V end lost 5 bases, the J end lost 2 bases, and 16 bases lay between the germline ends. CDR1 SGHAT and CDR2 FQNNGV come from the germline V gene. This CDR3 has 15 amino acids. The chain's CDR3 is CASSERGTLTYEQYF. The CDR3 DNA follows: TGTGCCAGCAGCGAAAGGGGTACGCTAACCTACGAGCAGTACTTC.

The genes are TRBV5-8 and TRBJ1-4; D is unresolved. This CDR3 spans 17 amino acids. V was pared by 3 bases and J by 8 bases, with 23 bases between. Germline CDR1 and CDR2: SGHTS and YDEGEE. The CDR3 loop reads CASSSLGRRGSREKLFF. In DNA, the CDR3 is TGTGCCAGCAGCTCTCTCGGCCGGAGAGGGAGTAGAGAAAAACTGTTTTTT.

V and J are TRBV4-3 and TRBJ2-7; 10 bases match TRBD2. The length of the CDR3 is 15 residues. J lost 1 base, V lost 4 bases, and 4 bases had no gene match. The germline V gene encodes CDR1 LGHNA and CDR2 YSLEER. This CDR3 is CASSRGTSESYEQYF. In nucleotides, the CDR3 is TGCGCCAGCAGCCGCGGGACTAGCGAGTCCTACGAGCAGTACTTC.

V is TRBV11-1 and J is TRBJ1-1, with unresolved D. Germline CDR1 and CDR2: SGHAT and FQDESV (reference sequence). The CDR3 contains 14 residues. The germline V and J ends were trimmed by 1 base and 6 bases, with 12 bases remaining between them. The CDR3 nucleotides read TGTGCCAGCAGCTTAGTGGCGGGTTTTCCTGAAGCTTTCTTT. Amino acid sequence: CASSLVAGFPEAFF.

The chain has TRBV5-1 and TRBJ1-1; D is unresolved. V was cut by 0 bases and J by 4 bases, with 10 bases left in between. Germline CDR1 SGHRS, CDR2 YFSETQ. The CDR3 is 14 residues long. The chain's CDR3 is CASSLDAGGTEAFF. The CDR3 DNA reads TGCGCCAGCAGCTTGGACGCCGGAGGCACTGAAGCTTTCTTT.

This chain's CDR3 is CASSRTGDLGEKLFF. CDR3 in DNA: TGTGCCAGCAGCCGGACAGGGGATTTGGGTGAAAAACTGTTTTTT. This sequence joins TRBV28 and TRBJ1-4, with TRBD1 matching 9 bases. The CDR3 covers 15 residues. The ends lost 6 bases at V and 7 bases at J; junction bases unmatched: 9. Per the germline V gene, CDR1 is MDHEN and CDR2 is SYDVKM.

The CDR3 DNA sequence: TGTGCCTGGTCAAAAGGGACAGGGGGTTCTAACTATGGCTACACCTTC. This codes for CAWSKGTGGSNYGYTF. V and J are TRBV30 and TRBJ1-2; 11 positions agree with TRBD1. The ends lost 5 bases at V and 0 bases at J; junction bases unmatched: 8. The CDR3 contains 16 residues. Germline lookup yields CDR1 GTSNPN and CDR2 SVGIG (reference sequence).

V usage is TRBV6-5 and J usage is TRBJ2-2, with D perhaps TRBD1 (6 bases). V lost 2 bases and J lost 0, with 7 bases in between. The CDR3 length is 15 residues. Germline-derived CDR1 and CDR2 are MNHEY and SVGAGI. The CDR3: CASSYGQTNTGELFF. CDR3 coding DNA: TGTGCCAGCAGTTACGGACAGACGAACACCGGGGAGCTGTTTTTT.

The J gene is TRBJ2-1, the V gene TRBV6-5; 9 bases agree with TRBD1. In germline, CDR1 is MNHEY, CDR2 SVGAGI. CDR3 length: 15 residues. V lost 6 bases, J lost 5 bases, and 8 bases stayed unmatched. The CDR3 loop is CASRGTQGANNEQFF. The DNA for the CDR3 is TGTGCCAGCAGGGGGACACAGGGGGCAAACAATGAGCAGTTCTTC.

The V call is TRBV25-1, the J call TRBJ2-3, with D maybe TRBD2 (5 bases). Germline V gives CDR1 MGHDK, CDR2 SYGVNS. V lost 4 bases, J lost 8 bases, and 16 bases lay in between. The CDR3 spans 14 residues. This CDR3 is CASSVVGSEGTQYF. CDR3 coding DNA: TGTGCCAGCAGTGTGGTGGGATCCGAGGGTACGCAGTATTTT.